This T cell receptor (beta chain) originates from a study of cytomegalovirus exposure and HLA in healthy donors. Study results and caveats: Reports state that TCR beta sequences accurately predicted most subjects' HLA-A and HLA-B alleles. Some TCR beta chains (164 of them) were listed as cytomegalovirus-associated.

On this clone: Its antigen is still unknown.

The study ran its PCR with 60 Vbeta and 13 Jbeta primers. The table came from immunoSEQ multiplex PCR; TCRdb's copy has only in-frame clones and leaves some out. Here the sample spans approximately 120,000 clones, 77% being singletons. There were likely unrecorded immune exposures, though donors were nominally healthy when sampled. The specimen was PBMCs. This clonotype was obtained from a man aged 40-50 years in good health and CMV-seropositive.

The DNA for the CDR3 is TGTGCCAGCTCCCCCGGGGGGAGCCGAGATACGCAGTATTTT. Its protein product is CASSPGGSRDTQYF. This chain uses TRBV7-3 with TRBJ2-3; 7 bases agree with TRBD2. V lost 8 bases and J lost 5; bases outside the gene matches: 10. The CDR3 sequence is 14 residues long. The V gene's germline CDR1 is SGHTA and CDR2 FQGTGA.